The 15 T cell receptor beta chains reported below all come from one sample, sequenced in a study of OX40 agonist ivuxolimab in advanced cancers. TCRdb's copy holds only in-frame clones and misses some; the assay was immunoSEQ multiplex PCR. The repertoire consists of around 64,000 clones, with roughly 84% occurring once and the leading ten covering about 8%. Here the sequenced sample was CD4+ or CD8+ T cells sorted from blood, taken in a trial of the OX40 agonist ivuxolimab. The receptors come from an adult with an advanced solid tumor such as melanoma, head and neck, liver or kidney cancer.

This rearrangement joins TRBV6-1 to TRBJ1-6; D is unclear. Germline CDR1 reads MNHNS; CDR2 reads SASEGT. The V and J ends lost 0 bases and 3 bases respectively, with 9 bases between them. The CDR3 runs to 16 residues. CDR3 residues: CASSEARQRYNSPLHF. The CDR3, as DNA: TGTGCCAGCAGTGAAGCTAGGCAGCGCTATAATTCACCCCTCCACTTT.

The CDR3 reads CASRWRNTGELFF. CDR3 in DNA: TGCGCCAGCAGGTGGAGGAACACCGGGGAGCTGTTTTTT. V and J are TRBV5-1 and TRBJ2-2; D remains ambiguous. The CDR3 is 13 amino acids. Trimming left V 5 bases short and J 1 base short, with 6 bases between. The germline CDR1 and CDR2 sequences are SGHRS and YFSETQ. The whole variable domain, filled in from reference TRBV5-1 and TRBJ2-2, reads KAGVTQTPRYLIKTRGQQVTLSCSPISGHRSVSWYQQTPGQGLQFLFEYFSETQRNKGNFPGRFSGRQFSNSRSEMNVSTLELGDSALYLCASRWRNTGELFFGEGSRLTVL.

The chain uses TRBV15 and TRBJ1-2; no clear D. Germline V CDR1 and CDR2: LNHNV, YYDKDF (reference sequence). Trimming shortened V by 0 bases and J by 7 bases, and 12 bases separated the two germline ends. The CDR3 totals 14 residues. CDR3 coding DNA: TGTGCCACCAGCAGAGAAGTTAGGGTCGCTGGCTACACCTTC. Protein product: CATSREVRVAGYTF.

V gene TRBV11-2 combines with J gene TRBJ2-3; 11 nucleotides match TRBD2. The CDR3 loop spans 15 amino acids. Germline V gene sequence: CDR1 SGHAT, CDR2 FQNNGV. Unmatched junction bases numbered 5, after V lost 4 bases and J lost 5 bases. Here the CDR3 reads CASSSGTSGGDTQYF. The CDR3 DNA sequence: TGTGCCAGCAGCTCCGGGACTAGCGGAGGAGATACGCAGTATTTT.

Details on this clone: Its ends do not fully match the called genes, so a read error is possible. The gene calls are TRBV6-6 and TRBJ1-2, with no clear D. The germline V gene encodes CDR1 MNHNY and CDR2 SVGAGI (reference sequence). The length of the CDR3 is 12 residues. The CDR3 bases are TGTGCTAGCAAGGAGGCTAGCTATGGCTACACCTTC. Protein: CASKEASYGYTF.

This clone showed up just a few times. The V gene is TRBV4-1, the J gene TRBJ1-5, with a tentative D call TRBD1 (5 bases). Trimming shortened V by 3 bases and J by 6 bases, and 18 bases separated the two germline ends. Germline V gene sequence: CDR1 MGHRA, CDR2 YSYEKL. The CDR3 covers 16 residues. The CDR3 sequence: CASSQGGQGSRQPQHF. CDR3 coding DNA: TGCGCCAGCAGCCAGGGTGGACAAGGCAGTCGTCAGCCCCAGCATTTT.

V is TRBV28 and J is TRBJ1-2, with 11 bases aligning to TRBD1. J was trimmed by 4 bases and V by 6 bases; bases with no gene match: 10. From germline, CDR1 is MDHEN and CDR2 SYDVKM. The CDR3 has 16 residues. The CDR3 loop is CASRTPGQGEVYGYTF. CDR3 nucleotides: TGTGCCAGCAGAACCCCGGGACAGGGGGAAGTCTATGGCTACACCTTC.

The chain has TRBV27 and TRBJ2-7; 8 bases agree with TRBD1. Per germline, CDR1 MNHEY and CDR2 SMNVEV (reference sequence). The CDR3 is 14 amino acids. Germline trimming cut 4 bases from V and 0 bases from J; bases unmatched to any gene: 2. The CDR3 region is CASSWDRNSYEQYF. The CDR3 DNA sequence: TGTGCCAGCAGTTGGGACAGGAACTCCTACGAGCAGTACTTC.

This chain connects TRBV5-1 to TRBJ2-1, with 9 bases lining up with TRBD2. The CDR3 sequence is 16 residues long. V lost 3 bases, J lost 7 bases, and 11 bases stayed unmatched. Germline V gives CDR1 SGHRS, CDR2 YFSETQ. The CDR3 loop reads CASSSISGSEGNEQFF. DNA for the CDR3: TGCGCCAGCAGCTCGATTAGCGGGAGTGAGGGAAATGAGCAGTTCTTC. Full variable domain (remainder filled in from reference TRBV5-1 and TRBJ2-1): KAGVTQTPRYLIKTRGQQVTLSCSPISGHRSVSWYQQTPGQGLQFLFEYFSETQRNKGNFPGRFSGRQFSNSRSEMNVSTLELGDSALYLCASSSISGSEGNEQFFGPGTRLTVL.

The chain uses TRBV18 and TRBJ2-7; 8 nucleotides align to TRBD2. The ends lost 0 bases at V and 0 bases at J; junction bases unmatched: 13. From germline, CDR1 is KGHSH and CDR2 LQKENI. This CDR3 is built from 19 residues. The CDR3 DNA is TGTGCCAGCTCACCACCGAGGGGAATGGGCGGGAGGCCCTCCTACGAGCAGTACTTC. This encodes CASSPPRGMGGRPSYEQYF.

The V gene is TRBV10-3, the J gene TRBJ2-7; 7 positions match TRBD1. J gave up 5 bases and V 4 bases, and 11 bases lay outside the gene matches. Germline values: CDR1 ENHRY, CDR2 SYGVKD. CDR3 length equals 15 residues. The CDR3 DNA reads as TGTGCCATCAGTGGGCTTCGGACAGGACCCAACGAGCAGTACTTC. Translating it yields CAISGLRTGPNEQYF.

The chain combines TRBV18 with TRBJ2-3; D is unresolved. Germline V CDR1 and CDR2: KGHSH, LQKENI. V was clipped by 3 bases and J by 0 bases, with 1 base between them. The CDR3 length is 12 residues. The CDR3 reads CASSPSTDTQYF. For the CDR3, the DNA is TGTGCCAGCTCACCTAGCACAGATACGCAGTATTTT. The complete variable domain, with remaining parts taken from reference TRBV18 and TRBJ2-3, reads NAGVMQNPRHLVRRRGQEARLRCSPMKGHSHVYWYRQLPEEGLKFMVYLQKENIIDESGMPKERFSAEFPKEGPSILRIQQVVRGDSAAYFCASSPSTDTQYFGPGTRLTVL.

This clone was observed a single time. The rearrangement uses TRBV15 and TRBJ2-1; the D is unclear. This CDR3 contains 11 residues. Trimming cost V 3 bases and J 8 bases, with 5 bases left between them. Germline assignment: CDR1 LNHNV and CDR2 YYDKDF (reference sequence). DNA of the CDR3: TGTGCCACCAGCAGCCACCATGAGCAGTTCTTC. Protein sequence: CATSSHHEQFF.

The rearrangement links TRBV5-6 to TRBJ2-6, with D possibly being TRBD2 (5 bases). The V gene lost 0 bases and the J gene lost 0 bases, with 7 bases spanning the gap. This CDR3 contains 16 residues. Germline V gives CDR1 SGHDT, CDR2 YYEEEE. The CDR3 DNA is TGTGCCAGCAGCTTGGGTGGGAGCTCTGGGGCCAACGTCCTGACTTTC. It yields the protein CASSLGGSSGANVLTF.

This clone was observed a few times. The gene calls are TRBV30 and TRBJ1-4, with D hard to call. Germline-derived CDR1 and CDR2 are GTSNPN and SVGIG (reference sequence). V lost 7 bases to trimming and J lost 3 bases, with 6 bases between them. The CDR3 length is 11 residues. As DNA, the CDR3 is TGTGCCTCGCAGGCTAATGAAAAACTGTTTTTT. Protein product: CASQANEKLFF.